This entry features one T cell receptor (beta chain) sequence. As yet, its antigen is unknown. 60 Vbeta and 13 Jbeta primers were used in PCR. Method: immunoSEQ multiplex PCR; TCRdb's copy keeps in-frame clones and lacks some. The sample has about 62,000 clones; about 80% are singletons. The sample is drawn from a study of cytomegalovirus exposure and HLA in healthy donors. Study conclusions and caveats: Cytomegalovirus association was assigned to about 150 TCR beta chains.

This CDR3 is built from 16 residues. With 0 bases removed from V and 1 base from J, the gap between germline ends came to 12 bases. From germline, CDR1 is MNHNS and CDR2 SASEGT. The V and J genes are TRBV6-1 and TRBJ1-1; D is undetermined. Sequencing was carried out using PBMCs. The receptor was isolated from a man aged 55 to 70 in good health and CMV-seropositive. The CDR3 spells CASSEATAGWNTEAFF. DNA of the CDR3: TGTGCCAGCAGTGAAGCAACAGCGGGCTGGAACACTGAAGCTTTCTTT.